This passage covers 27 T cell receptor beta chains from one sample sequenced in a study of immune characterization of retroperitoneal liposarcoma. MiXCR was run by TCRdb on the PCR reads, yielding one entry per CDR3 protein. The sample includes several thousand distinct CDR3 sequences, about 30% seen only once; the top ten take 25% to 35%. Sequenced input: tumor tissue. Every receptor here comes from a female donor with retroperitoneal liposarcoma.

CDR3 sequence reads: CASSPERGLDEQFF. CDR3 sequence (DNA): TGCGCCAGCAGCCCTGAGCGGGGTCTGGATGAGCAGTTCTTC. This chain joins TRBV5-1 and TRBJ2-1; 7 bases line up with TRBD2. V lost 4 bases to trimming and J lost 8 bases; unmatched junction nucleotides: 9. Germline V CDR1 and CDR2: SGHRS, YFSETQ. The CDR3 consists of 14 residues.

This clonotype was seen only a few times. This may arise from a read error, as a much more abundant clone is one base away. The V gene is TRBV11-2, the J gene TRBJ2-1; 10 bases map to TRBD2. V lost 1 base to trimming and J lost 10 bases; unmatched junction nucleotides: 19. This CDR3 has 19 amino acids. Germline assignment: CDR1 SGHAT and CDR2 FQNNGV. The CDR3 DNA is TGTGCCAGCAGCTTAGCATCCAGGGGACTAGCGAAAAACTCCTACGAGCAGTTCTTC. This sequence encodes CASSLASRGLAKNSYEQFF.

This clonotype was seen ten or more times. V gene TRBV23-1 combines with J gene TRBJ2-3, with TRBD2 matching over 11 bases. TRBV23-1 is known as an ORF, though its function is uncertain. The CDR3 is 18 amino acids. Trimming at V came to 3 bases and at J to 0 bases, leaving 8 bases not matched to a gene. The CDR3 loop reads CASSHPGTSGPSTDTQYF. Written as DNA, the CDR3 is TGCGCCAGCAGTCACCCCGGGACTAGCGGACCAAGCACAGATACGCAGTATTTT.

This clonotype appeared many times. The genes are TRBV5-4 and TRBJ2-1; D unclear. The CDR3 spans 10 residues. The germline CDR1 and CDR2 sequences are SGHNT and YYREEE (reference sequence). Trimming left V 1 base short and J 7 bases short, with 0 bases between. The CDR3 nucleotides read TGTGCCAGCAGCTTGAATGAGCAGTTCTTC. Amino acids: CASSLNEQFF.

The chain links TRBV6-1 to TRBJ2-1; 8 bases align to TRBD2. The J call is uncertain, as TRBJ2-5 better fits the DNA end. The V gene's germline CDR1 is MNHNS and CDR2 SASEGT. The CDR3 runs 21 residues. The CDR3 DNA follows: TGTGCCAGCACTCCCCCCCCACTATCCCGAGCGGGGGTCGGAGCTGGAGAGACCCAGTACTTC. Translating it yields CASTPPPLSRAGVGAGETQYF.

V is TRBV28 and J is TRBJ2-3; D gene uncertain. Trimming pared 5 bases from V and 2 bases from J, leaving 14 bases between. Germline-derived CDR1 and CDR2 are MDHEN and SYDVKM. The CDR3 loop spans 15 amino acids. The CDR3: CASSTLGSPTDTQYF. The CDR3 coding sequence is TGTGCCAGCAGTACGCTAGGTTCCCCCACAGATACGCAGTATTTT.

This sequence joins TRBV27 and TRBJ2-1; D possibly matches TRBD1 or TRBD2 (7 bases each). The J call is uncertain, as TRBJ2-7 better fits the DNA end. This CDR3 contains 15 residues. CDR1 is MNHEY and CDR2 is SMNVEV in the germline V gene (reference sequence). The CDR3 nucleotides are TGTGCCAGCAGCCGCGGGGGACAGCCTGGCAATGAGCAGTACTTC. Translating gives CASSRGGQPGNEQYF.

The CDR3 protein is CASSHPGRTEAFF. DNA for the CDR3: TGTGCCAGCAGCCACCCAGGGCGGACTGAAGCTTTCTTT. The rearrangement joins TRBV3-1 to TRBJ1-1; tentative D call: TRBD1 (5 bases). Trimming shortened V by 3 bases and J by 5 bases, and 10 bases separated the two germline ends. The CDR3 is made up of 13 amino acids. CDR1 LGHDT and CDR2 YNNKEL come from the germline V gene (reference sequence).

This chain joins TRBV6-5 and TRBJ2-1; 11 bases align to TRBD2. This CDR3 is built from 17 residues. V dropped 4 bases and J dropped 6; count of bases not matched to a gene: 11. Germline CDR1 reads MNHEY; CDR2 reads SVGAGI. As DNA, the CDR3 is TGTGCCAGCAGTTTCATAGCGGGAGGGCCCTTCCTCAATGAGCAGTTCTTC. Its translation: CASSFIAGGPFLNEQFF.

The chain joins TRBV6-1 to TRBJ2-3; D may be TRBD2 (7 bases). The CDR3 contains 14 residues. V gave up 8 bases and J gave up 2 bases, with 14 bases separating them. The germline V gene encodes CDR1 MNHNS and CDR2 SASEGT. The CDR3 loop reads CASWGGQATDTQYF. The CDR3 nucleotides are TGTGCCAGCTGGGGGGGACAAGCCACAGATACGCAGTATTTT.

The chain is built from TRBV30 and TRBJ1-1, with a possible D match to TRBD1 (5 bases). This CDR3 comprises 14 residues. Germline V gene data show CDR1 as GTSNPN and CDR2 as SVGIG (reference sequence). Trimming stripped 8 bases from V and 1 base from J, with 17 bases between. The CDR3: CAQREDRRNTEAFF. In nucleotides, the CDR3 is TGTGCCCAACGGGAAGACAGACGGAACACTGAAGCTTTCTTT.

The V gene is TRBV12-3 or TRBV12-4, the J gene TRBJ1-2; D unresolved. Trimming took 1 base from V and 7 from J, leaving 10 bases between them. The CDR3 consists of 13 residues. CDR3: CASSLERTGGYTF. DNA of the CDR3: TGTGCCAGCAGTTTAGAGAGGACGGGTGGCTACACCTTC.

This chain links TRBV6-8 with TRBJ1-1, with D maybe TRBD1 (5 bases). The V end lost 8 bases, the J end lost 4 bases, and 14 bases lay between the germline ends. Germline V gene data show CDR1 as MNHGY and CDR2 as SAAAGT. This CDR3 comprises 13 residues. The CDR3 region is CASRGTRTTEAFF. In nucleotides, the CDR3 is TGTGCCAGCCGCGGGACGCGGACCACTGAAGCTTTCTTT.

This clonotype is medium-sized in the sample. The V call is TRBV10-1, the J call TRBJ2-5, with 11 bases matching TRBD2. CDR3 length: 18 residues. V gave up 3 bases and J gave up 2 bases; unmatched junction bases: 11. Looked up from germline, CDR1 is WNHNN and CDR2 is SYGVQD (reference sequence). The CDR3, as DNA: TGCGCCAGCAGTGATCCCCCGACTAGCGGGACGATTCAAGAGACCCAGTACTTC. Amino acid sequence: CASSDPPTSGTIQETQYF.

This clonotype was observed at least ten times. J is TRBJ2-1 and V is TRBV7-2, with D uncertain. Trimming removed 2 bases from V and 3 bases from J, with 5 bases in between. Germline V gene lookup returns CDR1 SGHTA and CDR2 FQGNSA. The CDR3 consists of 13 residues. The CDR3 spells CASSLMDYNEQFF. CDR3 in DNA: TGTGCCAGCAGCTTAATGGACTACAATGAGCAGTTCTTC. Full variable domain (remainder filled in from reference TRBV7-2 and TRBJ2-1): GAGVSQSPSNKVTEKGKDVELRCDPISGHTALYWYRQSLGQGLEFLIYFQGNSAPDKSGLPSDRFSAERTGGSVSTLTIQRTQQEDSAVYLCASSLMDYNEQFFGPGTRLTVL.

In its sample, this clonotype ranks as large. The J gene is TRBJ2-7, the V gene TRBV12-3 or TRBV12-4; 8 bases fit TRBD1. V was clipped by 7 bases and J by 1 base; unmatched bases: 6. The CDR3 spans 14 residues. The CDR3 spells CASTTGTGSYEQYF. Written as DNA, the CDR3 is TGTGCCAGCACCACCGGGACAGGTTCCTACGAGCAGTACTTC.

This clonotype was counted a few times. Given a much more abundant clone one base away, this may be a read error. V is TRBV27 and J is TRBJ2-1; D may be TRBD1 (5 bases). Trimming left V 0 bases short and J 10 bases short, with 19 bases between. Germline assignment: CDR1 MNHEY and CDR2 SMNVEV (reference sequence). This CDR3 has 16 amino acids. The CDR3 reads CASSLSVRTPAYEQFF. CDR3 bases: TGTGCCAGCAGTTTATCCGTGAGGACACCTGCCTACGAGCAGTTCTTC.

This clonotype was found a few times. This chain links TRBV27 with TRBJ2-1, with 13 bases aligning to TRBD2. The CDR3 loop spans 15 amino acids. The V and J ends lost 7 bases and 8 bases, in that order; junction bases with no gene match: 8. CDR1 and CDR2 from the germline V gene are MNHEY and SMNVEV (reference sequence). CDR3 sequence (DNA): TGTGCCAGCAAAAAGGGACTAGCGGGATTAGATGAGCAGTTCTTC. Its protein is CASKKGLAGLDEQFF.

This clonotype was recorded at least ten times. The chain links TRBV6-4 to TRBJ2-1, with 10 bases that match TRBD2. Trimming took 3 bases from V and 5 from J; bases not matched to a gene: 10. The CDR3 runs 17 residues. CDR1 is MRHNA and CDR2 is SNTAGT in the germline V gene. The CDR3 loop reads CASSESGTSGIDNEQFF. The CDR3, as DNA: TGTGCCAGCAGTGAATCGGGTACTAGCGGGATAGACAATGAGCAGTTCTTC.

This clonotype is medium-sized within its sample. This chain joins TRBV11-3 and TRBJ2-1; D remains unclear. The J call may be incorrect, as the DNA end agrees better with TRBJ2-7. Germline CDR1 is SGHNT and CDR2 is YENEEA. The CDR3 sequence is 11 residues long. The CDR3 protein is CASTLNYEQYF. As DNA, the CDR3 is TGTGCCAGCACCCTAAATTACGAGCAGTACTTC.

This clonotype was counted many times. The chain combines TRBV6-4 with TRBJ2-3; perhaps D is TRBD1 or TRBD2 (5 bases each). The CDR3 is made up of 17 amino acids. V was trimmed by 8 bases and J by 3 bases, leaving 24 bases between them. The germline V gene encodes CDR1 MRHNA and CDR2 SNTAGT. For the CDR3, the DNA is TGTGCCAGCGAGAGGGACGCGGCAGGGTTCAATACAGATACGCAGTATTTT. It is translated as CASERDAAGFNTDTQYF.

This clonotype was seen ten or more times. The CDR3 here is CASSPLQRVRQFF. Here the CDR3 DNA reads TGTGCCAGCAGCCCGCTGCAGCGGGTGAGGCAGTTCTTC. This chain connects TRBV6-1 to TRBJ2-1, with D perhaps matching TRBD2 (6 bases). Germline lookup yields CDR1 MNHNS and CDR2 SASEGT. Between the trimmed V and J ends, which lost 6 bases and 12 bases, there was a span of 18 bases. The CDR3 has 13 residues.

Many counts were recorded for this clonotype. The rearrangement joins TRBV27 to TRBJ1-5; 7 nucleotides match TRBD1. CDR3 length: 15 residues. In germline, CDR1 is MNHEY, CDR2 SMNVEV (reference sequence). With 5 bases clipped from V and 2 bases from J, the junction kept 6 bases outside the gene matches. The DNA of the CDR3 is TGTGCCAGCAGTAAGACAGGGTTTGGCAATCAGCCCCAGCATTTT. This encodes CASSKTGFGNQPQHF.

This chain joins TRBV27 and TRBJ2-5; 11 bases align to TRBD1. CDR1 and CDR2 (germline): MNHEY, SMNVEV (reference sequence). The J segment lost 7 bases and the V segment lost 0 bases, leaving 1 base of the junction unmatched. The CDR3 contains 14 residues. The CDR3 loop reads CASSLSGTGGTQYF. DNA for the CDR3: TGTGCCAGCAGTTTATCAGGGACAGGGGGGACCCAGTACTTC.

This clonotype was recorded at least ten times. A much larger clone sits a single nucleotide away, making a read error possible. V is TRBV11-3 and J is TRBJ2-1, with D perhaps being TRBD1 or TRBD2 (7 bases each). The ends were cut back, 3 bases at V and 13 bases at J, with 16 bases in the middle. Germline-derived CDR1 and CDR2 are SGHNT and YENEEA. This CDR3 spans 13 amino acids. CDR3 residues: CASSLTGSGVQFF. CDR3 DNA: TGTGCCAGCAGCTTGACAGGGAGCGGGGTCCAGTTCTTC.

The CDR3 DNA reads TGTGCCAGCAGCGACCCCCAGTCGTCAAACACCGGGGAGCTGTTTTTT. This codes for CASSDPQSSNTGELFF. The gene calls are TRBV7-8 and TRBJ2-2; D is unresolved. The CDR3 sequence is 16 residues long. Germline V CDR1 and CDR2: SGHVS, FQNEAQ. The V end was cut by 5 bases, the J end by 2 bases, with 15 bases between.

This clonotype was counted a few times. V and J are TRBV6-1 and TRBJ2-1, with D unclear. CDR1 and CDR2 (germline): MNHNS, SASEGT. The V end lost 5 bases, the J end lost 5 bases, and 13 bases lay between the germline ends. CDR3 length: 14 residues. CDR3 DNA: TGTGCCAGCAGTCGTCCCCTGGATCACAATGAGCAGTTCTTC. Translating gives CASSRPLDHNEQFF.